What follows are 8 T cell receptor beta chains derived from one specimen sequenced in a study of T cells after yellow fever vaccination. TCRdb re-derived calls from the 5' RACE reads in MiXCR, one entry per CDR3 protein. The sample holds hundreds of thousands of distinct CDR3 sequences, 9% to 15% seen once. This material consisted of PBMCs, taken on the day of the yellow fever booster vaccination. These TCRs come from a man under 40 who received the YFV17D yellow fever vaccine.

The gene calls are TRBV6-4 and TRBJ1-6, with 7 positions matching TRBD1. The V gene's germline CDR1 is MRHNA and CDR2 SNTAGT. The CDR3 runs to 14 residues. Trimming at V came to 4 bases and at J to 8 bases, leaving 5 bases not matched to a gene. The CDR3 is CASSATGVHSPLHF. CDR3 in DNA: TGTGCCAGCAGTGCTACAGGGGTGCATTCACCCCTCCACTTT.

The chain is built from TRBV14 and TRBJ2-3; 7 bases are a match to TRBD1. This CDR3 region has 16 residues. The germline gives CDR1 SGHDN, CDR2 FVKESK. After removal of 3 bases from V and 2 bases from J, the junction contained 8 bases not matched to a gene. CDR3 nucleotides: TGTGCCAGCAGCCAGAGGGTGGGACAGATCACAGATACGCAGTATTTT. Translating it yields CASSQRVGQITDTQYF.

This clonotype has at least ten counts. The chain couples TRBV7-3 to TRBJ1-1, with 7 positions matching TRBD1. Germline V gene sequence: CDR1 SGHTA, CDR2 FQGTGA. J gave up 3 bases and V 5 bases, and 3 bases lay outside the gene matches. This CDR3 contains 13 residues. CDR3 sequence (DNA): TGTGCCAGCAGCCAGGGACAGTACACTGAAGCTTTCTTT. Its protein product is CASSQGQYTEAFF.

The V gene is TRBV7-9, the J gene TRBJ1-4; D is perhaps TRBD1 (6 bases). Germline V gene sequence: CDR1 SEHNR, CDR2 FQNEAQ (reference sequence). V was clipped by 5 bases and J by 13 bases, with 23 bases between them. The CDR3 is 15 residues long. The CDR3 spells CASSPDGGTEGGLFF. The CDR3 region has the DNA TGTGCCAGCAGCCCAGATGGAGGTACCGAGGGGGGACTGTTTTTT. Together with reference TRBV7-9 and TRBJ1-4, the CDR3 gives the full variable domain: DTGVSQNPRHKITKRGQNVTFRCDPISEHNRLYWYRQTLGQGPEFLTYFQNEAQLEKSRLLSDRFSAERPKGSFSTLEIQRTEQGDSAMYLCASSPDGGTEGGLFFGSGTQLSVL.

The chain has TRBV10-2 and TRBJ2-3; D is possibly TRBD1 (6 bases). Trimming left V 8 bases short and J 6 bases short, with 24 bases between. The V gene's germline CDR1 is WSHSY and CDR2 SAAADI. The CDR3 consists of 16 residues. CDR3 in amino acids: CASGQPRAGVEDTQYF. The CDR3 nucleotides read TGCGCCAGCGGACAGCCTAGGGCAGGGGTAGAGGATACGCAGTATTTT.

This clonotype was observed a handful of times. The V call is TRBV28, the J call TRBJ1-3; D uncertain. The CDR3 sequence is 15 residues long. Germline V lookup: CDR1 MDHEN, CDR2 SYDVKM. With 4 bases removed from V and 4 bases from J, the gap between germline ends came to 14 bases. The CDR3 protein is CASSSWGAEGNTIYF. In nucleotides, the CDR3 is TGTGCCAGCAGTTCGTGGGGTGCCGAGGGAAACACCATATATTTT. The full variable domain, completed using reference TRBV28 and TRBJ1-3, is DVKVTQSSRYLVKRTGEKVFLECVQDMDHENMFWYRQDPGLGLRLIYFSYDVKMKEKGDIPEGYSVSREKKERFSLILESASTNQTSMYLCASSSWGAEGNTIYFGEGSWLTVV.

This clonotype appeared a few times. This chain links TRBV7-2 with TRBJ2-1; D is perhaps TRBD1 or TRBD2 (7 bases each). V was trimmed by 5 bases and J by 4 bases, leaving 21 bases between them. Germline CDR1 and CDR2: SGHTA and FQGNSA. CDR3 length: 17 amino acids. CDR3 sequence: CASSPKGGGASYNEQFF. For the CDR3, the DNA is TGTGCCAGCAGCCCGAAGGGAGGGGGCGCCAGTTACAATGAGCAGTTCTTC.

The chain links TRBV19 to TRBJ1-6; 7 bases line up with TRBD1. Germline lookup yields CDR1 LNHDA and CDR2 SQIVND (reference sequence). With V trimmed by 7 bases and J by 6 bases, 15 bases remained unmatched. The CDR3 has 17 residues. CDR3 region: CASKKGASGQVNSPLHF. The CDR3 DNA sequence: TGTGCCAGTAAAAAGGGGGCCTCCGGGCAGGTTAATTCACCCCTCCACTTT.